This T cell receptor (beta chain) emerged from a study of blood T cell repertoires in COVID-19. Background on the study: Spain, Italy and the United States supplied samples that represented acute and convalescent COVID-19.

The sample holds one count of this clone. Clones were sequenced by immunoSEQ multiplex PCR, and TCRdb holds only the in-frame ones, with some missing. The sample has more than 300,000 clones, 86% seen once; the top ten hold 10%. After removal of 3 bases from V and 4 bases from J, the junction contained 7 bases not matched to a gene. Germline V gene lookup returns CDR1 DFQATT and CDR2 SNEGSKA (reference sequence). The CDR3 spans 15 residues. The chain links TRBV20-1 to TRBJ2-3; 10 nucleotides agree with TRBD2. The TCR originated in a young woman who had recovered from COVID-19. Sequenced input: PBMCs or T cells enriched from blood (not recorded which). The CDR3 nucleotides read TGCAGTGCTAGTTATAGCGGGAGGATGGCAGATACGCAGTATTTT. It yields the protein CSASYSGRMADTQYF.